The subject of this entry is one TCR beta chain. These data belong to a study of T-cell memory formation after mild COVID-19. TCRdb re-called the 5' RACE reads with MiXCR, one entry per CDR3 protein. This sample has some 86,000 distinct CDR3 sequences; nearly 25% occur once, and the top ten carry 35% to 50%. Germline V lookup: CDR1 ENHRY, CDR2 SYGVKD. This CDR3 is built from 12 residues. The V gene lost 0 bases and the J gene lost 8 bases, with 5 bases spanning the gap. The V and J genes are TRBV10-3 and TRBJ1-5; no definite D call. The sequence was collected from a man between 18 and 29 years old who had mild COVID-19 (a few samples of this study predate the infection). Cell type and time point are not known. The sequencing input was PBMCs or a T cell subset sorted from them (not recorded which). The DNA for the CDR3 is TGTGCCATCAGTGAGTCTGCTGAGCCCCAGCATTTT. Protein sequence: CAISESAEPQHF.